This T cell receptor (beta chain) was identified during a study of CD8 T cells in ankylosing spondylitis. MiXCR was run by TCRdb on the 5' RACE reads, yielding one entry per CDR3 protein. The sample has 300,000 to 350,000 distinct CDR3 sequences, around 21% seen once. The table lists this clonotype with a few counts. V was clipped by 3 bases and J by 6 bases, with 15 bases between them. The CDR3 spans 14 residues. Germline loops: CDR1 DFQATT, CDR2 SNEGSKA (reference sequence). Sequenced sample: blood, either unsorted or a sorted T cell fraction (not recorded which). The rearrangement uses TRBV20-1 and TRBJ1-5, with D hard to call. The TCR was taken from a female donor with ankylosing spondylitis or in good health (not recorded which). Here the CDR3 DNA reads TGCAGTGCTAGTCTAGTCCAAAACGGTCAGCCCCAGCATTTT. As protein: CSASLVQNGQPQHF.